This T cell receptor (beta chain) appears in the sequencing data of a study of monozygotic twins with inflammatory bowel disease. TCRdb re-called the 5' RACE reads, yielding one record per CDR3 amino acid sequence without DNA. The sample's table shows more than 300,000 distinct CDR3 sequences. Per germline, CDR1 SGHDT and CDR2 YYEEEE. The CDR3 runs to 16 residues. Sequenced sample: blood. This TCR derives from a human donor with ulcerative colitis or Crohn's disease, or a healthy co-twin of an affected twin (not recorded which). This chain links TRBV5-6 with TRBJ2-6. The CDR3 region is CASSFLQGSGANVLTF. The whole variable domain, remainder taken from reference TRBV5-6 and TRBJ2-6, is DAGVTQSPTHLIKTRGQQVTLRCSPKSGHDTVSWYQQALGQGPQFIFQYYEEEERQRGNFPDRFSGHQFPNYSSELNVNALLLGDSALYLCASSFLQGSGANVLTFGAGSRLTVL.